This T cell receptor beta chain was identified in a study of T cell changes during pregnancy in multiple sclerosis. Data came from immunoSEQ multiplex PCR; TCRdb stores just in-frame clones and leaves some out. The sample records tens of thousands of clones, 85% to 95% being singletons. This specimen was CD8+ T cells from peripheral blood mononuclear cells, taken in the third trimester of pregnancy. The receptor comes from a female donor in good health, enrolled as a control in a pregnancy study.

CDR3 amino acids: CASSPLYEQYF. The CDR3 coding sequence is TGTGCCAGCAGCCCCCTATACGAGCAGTACTTC. The gene calls are TRBV5-8 and TRBJ2-7; D gene uncertain. The CDR3 is 11 amino acids. The V gene's germline CDR1 is SGHTS and CDR2 YDEGEE. The V end lost 4 bases, the J end lost 4 bases, and 6 bases lay between the germline ends.